These 14 T cell receptor beta chains originate from one sample sequenced in a study of identical twins. From the 5' RACE reads, TCRdb called clonotypes with MiXCR, one entry per CDR3 protein. The repertoire includes fewer than 450,000 distinct CDR3 sequences, around 9% of them detected once, and roughly 8.9% sits in the top ten. The sequenced sample was naive T cells sorted from blood. The receptors stem from a woman in her forties or fifties in good health.

At least ten counts were recorded for this clonotype. The CDR3: CASSMFRGRAQNEQFF. The DNA of the CDR3 is TGTGCCAGCAGTATGTTCCGCGGGAGGGCCCAGAATGAGCAGTTCTTC. This chain links TRBV12-3 or TRBV12-4 with TRBJ2-1; 9 bases are shared with TRBD2. The ends lost 5 bases at V and 7 bases at J; junction bases unmatched: 12. This CDR3 is 16 amino acids long.

This clonotype was observed at least ten times. The chain uses TRBV5-1 and TRBJ2-2, with 13 nucleotides matching TRBD2. V dropped 5 bases and J dropped 6; count of bases not matched to a gene: 10. Per germline, CDR1 SGHRS and CDR2 YFSETQ. The CDR3 runs 17 residues. The CDR3 sequence: CASSYRTSGSIAGELFF. The CDR3, as DNA: TGCGCCAGCAGTTACAGGACTAGCGGGAGTATCGCCGGGGAGCTGTTTTTT.

This clonotype was seen a handful of times. The chain joins TRBV2 to TRBJ2-3, with 7 bases lining up with TRBD1. V shed 8 bases, J shed 2 bases, and the junction held 7 bases outside the gene matches. The V gene's germline CDR1 is SNHLY and CDR2 FYNNEI. The CDR3 extends over 14 amino acids. The CDR3 bases are TGTGCCAGCCTTAGACAGGGAGTCACAGATACGCAGTATTTT. Its translation is CASLRQGVTDTQYF.

The chain joins TRBV5-1 to TRBJ2-2; possibly TRBD2 for D (5 bases). The V gene lost 4 bases and the J gene lost 0 bases, with 13 bases spanning the gap. From germline, CDR1 is SGHRS and CDR2 YFSETQ. CDR3 size: 16 residues. This CDR3 is CASSQTPAANTGELFF. The CDR3 coding sequence is TGCGCCAGCAGCCAAACCCCAGCGGCGAACACCGGGGAGCTGTTTTTT.

The sample holds a few counts of this clonotype. The rearrangement links TRBV13 to TRBJ1-1; 7 bases match TRBD1. Germline V gene data show CDR1 as PRHDT and CDR2 as FYEKMQ (reference sequence). The CDR3 is made up of 14 amino acids. Losses at the gene ends were 6 bases for V and 5 bases for J; bases not matched to a gene: 9. The CDR3 sequence is CASSPQGPSTEAFF. Written as DNA, the CDR3 is TGTGCCAGCAGTCCACAGGGGCCGAGTACTGAAGCTTTCTTT.

This clonotype was recorded many times. The rearrangement links TRBV5-1 to TRBJ2-3; D call uncertain. V lost 0 bases and J 2 bases, leaving 13 bases between the germline ends. This CDR3 has 16 residues. CDR1 SGHRS and CDR2 YFSETQ come from the germline V gene. CDR3 sequence (DNA): TGCGCCAGCAGCTTGGTTAAAGGCAGAGACACAGATACGCAGTATTTT. Protein: CASSLVKGRDTDTQYF.

This chain links TRBV10-3 with TRBJ2-5, with 7 bases identical to TRBD2. Germline V gives CDR1 ENHRY, CDR2 SYGVKD. The V and J ends lost 4 bases and 5 bases, in that order; junction bases with no gene match: 7. The CDR3 is 14 amino acids. For the CDR3, the DNA is TGTGCCATCAGTGCTGGACTAGGATCGGAGACCCAGTACTTC. This encodes CAISAGLGSETQYF.

The chain has TRBV10-3 and TRBJ1-1; D call uncertain. CDR3 length: 13 residues. V was trimmed by 11 bases and J by 0 bases, leaving 13 bases between them. Germline CDR1 and CDR2: ENHRY and SYGVKD. The CDR3 reads CAVLGSLNTEAFF. CDR3 DNA: TGTGCCGTGCTAGGGAGCCTGAACACTGAAGCTTTCTTT.

V is TRBV7-9 and J is TRBJ1-4; the D gene is possibly TRBD1 (5 bases). Per germline, CDR1 SEHNR and CDR2 FQNEAQ (reference sequence). This CDR3 has 14 amino acids. The ends were cut back, 4 bases at V and 5 bases at J, with 11 bases in the middle. In DNA form, the CDR3 reads TGTGCCAGCAGCTATAGCAGGGTGAATGAAAAACTGTTTTTT. Protein sequence: CASSYSRVNEKLFF.

The rearrangement joins TRBV6-2 or TRBV6-3 to TRBJ2-1; TRBD2 is a possible D gene (6 bases). CDR1 MNHEY and CDR2 SVGEGT come from the germline V gene. Trimming took 4 bases from V and 2 from J, leaving 9 bases between them. The CDR3 runs to 14 residues. The CDR3: CASSSPGAYNEQFF. In DNA form, the CDR3 reads TGTGCCAGCAGTTCCCCGGGGGCCTACAATGAGCAGTTCTTC.

The chain links TRBV6-5 to TRBJ2-7; tentatively, D is TRBD1 (5 bases). The germline gives CDR1 MNHEY, CDR2 SVGAGI. Between the trimmed V and J ends, which lost 7 bases and 0 bases, there was a span of 10 bases. This CDR3 is 13 amino acids long. CDR3 sequence reads: CASMPDSSYEQYF. The CDR3, as DNA: TGTGCCAGCATGCCCGACAGCTCCTACGAGCAGTACTTC.

This rearrangement joins TRBV25-1 to TRBJ2-1; 10 nucleotides match TRBD2. Germline loops: CDR1 MGHDK, CDR2 SYGVNS. V shed 4 bases and J 9 bases; nucleotides not matched to a gene: 15. The CDR3 has 17 amino acids. CDR3 in DNA: TGTGCCAGCAGTGGTGGGACTAGCGTGTATTTTTACGGTGAGCAGTTCTTC. Translation: CASSGGTSVYFYGEQFF.

This clonotype was detected a few times. This sequence joins TRBV14 and TRBJ2-3; 7 bases are shared with TRBD2. Germline lookup yields CDR1 SGHDN and CDR2 FVKESK. The CDR3 spans 17 residues. The V and J ends lost 0 bases and 5 bases, in that order; junction bases with no gene match: 11. The CDR3, as DNA: TGTGCCAGCAGCCAAGAATACGGCTGGTCTAGCGGAGATACGCAGTATTTT. It specifies CASSQEYGWSSGDTQYF.

This chain connects TRBV5-1 to TRBJ2-2; no definite D call. Germline CDR1 and CDR2: SGHRS and YFSETQ. V lost 0 bases and J lost 7, with 7 bases in between. The CDR3 contains 13 residues. The CDR3 protein is CASSLAFNGELFF. The CDR3 DNA follows: TGCGCCAGCAGCTTGGCATTCAACGGGGAGCTGTTTTTT.